The present entry profiles one T cell receptor beta chain with its context. This sample is part of a study of shared clonotypes between healthy human individuals. The CDR3 extends over 13 amino acids. Between the trimmed V and J ends, which lost 6 bases and 6 bases, there was a span of 12 bases. Germline V gene data show CDR1 as SGHTA and CDR2 as FQGNSA. The data were produced by immunoSEQ multiplex PCR, yet TCRdb's version contains in-frame clones alone and is incomplete. Among around 1 million clones listed, more than 75% were seen once. V usage is TRBV7-2 and J usage is TRBJ2-1; D is uncertain. The clonotype comes from a man in his late teens or twenties in good health. Sequencing was carried out using memory CD4+ T cells sorted from blood. The subset: CD45RA-negative fraction. The CDR3 DNA reads as TGTGCCAGCAGTGGTGGGATTTCCAATGAGCAGTTCTTC. Translation gives CASSGGISNEQFF.